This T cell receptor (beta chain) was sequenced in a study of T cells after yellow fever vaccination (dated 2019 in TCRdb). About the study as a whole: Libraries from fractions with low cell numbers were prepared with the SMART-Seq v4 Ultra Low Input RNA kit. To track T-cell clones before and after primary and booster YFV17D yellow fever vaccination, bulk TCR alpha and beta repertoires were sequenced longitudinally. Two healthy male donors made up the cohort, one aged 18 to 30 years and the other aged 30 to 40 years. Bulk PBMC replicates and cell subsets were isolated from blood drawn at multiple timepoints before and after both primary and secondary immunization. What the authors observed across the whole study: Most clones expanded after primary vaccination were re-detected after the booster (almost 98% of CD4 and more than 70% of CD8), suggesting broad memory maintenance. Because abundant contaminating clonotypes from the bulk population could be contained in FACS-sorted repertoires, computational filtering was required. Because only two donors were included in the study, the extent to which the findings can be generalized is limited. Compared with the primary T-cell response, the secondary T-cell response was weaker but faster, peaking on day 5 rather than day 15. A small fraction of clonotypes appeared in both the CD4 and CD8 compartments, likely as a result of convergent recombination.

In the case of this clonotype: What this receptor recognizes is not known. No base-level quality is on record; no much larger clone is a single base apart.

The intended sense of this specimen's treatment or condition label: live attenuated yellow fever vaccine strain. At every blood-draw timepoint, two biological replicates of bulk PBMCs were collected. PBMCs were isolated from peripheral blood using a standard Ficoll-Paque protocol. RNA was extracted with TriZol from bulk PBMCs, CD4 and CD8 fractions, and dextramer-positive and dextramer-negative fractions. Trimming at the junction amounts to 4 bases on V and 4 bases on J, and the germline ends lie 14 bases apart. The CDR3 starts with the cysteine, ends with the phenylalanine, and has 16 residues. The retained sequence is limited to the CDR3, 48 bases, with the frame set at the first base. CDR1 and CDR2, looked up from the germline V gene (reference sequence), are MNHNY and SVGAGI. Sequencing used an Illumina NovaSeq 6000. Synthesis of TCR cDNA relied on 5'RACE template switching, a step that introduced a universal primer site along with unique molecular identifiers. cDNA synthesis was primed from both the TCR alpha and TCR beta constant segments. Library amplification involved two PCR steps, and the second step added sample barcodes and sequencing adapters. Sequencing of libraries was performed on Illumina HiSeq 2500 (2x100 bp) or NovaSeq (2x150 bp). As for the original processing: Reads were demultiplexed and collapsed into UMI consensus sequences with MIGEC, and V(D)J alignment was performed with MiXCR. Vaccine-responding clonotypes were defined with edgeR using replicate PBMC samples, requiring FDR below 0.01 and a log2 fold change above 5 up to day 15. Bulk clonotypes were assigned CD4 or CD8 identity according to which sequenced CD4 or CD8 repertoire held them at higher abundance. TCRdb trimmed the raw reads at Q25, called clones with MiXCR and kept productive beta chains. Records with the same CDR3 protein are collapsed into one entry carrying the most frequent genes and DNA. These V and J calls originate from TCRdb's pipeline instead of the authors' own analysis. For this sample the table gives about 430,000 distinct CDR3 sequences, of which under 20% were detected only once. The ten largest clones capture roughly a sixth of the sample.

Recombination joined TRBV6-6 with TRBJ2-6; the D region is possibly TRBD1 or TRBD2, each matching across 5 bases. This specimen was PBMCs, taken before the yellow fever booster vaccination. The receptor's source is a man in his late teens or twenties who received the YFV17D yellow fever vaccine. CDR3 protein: CASSSRGAEGANVLTF. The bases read TGTGCCAGCAGTTCCCGGGGCGCAGAAGGGGCCAACGTCCTGACTTTC.